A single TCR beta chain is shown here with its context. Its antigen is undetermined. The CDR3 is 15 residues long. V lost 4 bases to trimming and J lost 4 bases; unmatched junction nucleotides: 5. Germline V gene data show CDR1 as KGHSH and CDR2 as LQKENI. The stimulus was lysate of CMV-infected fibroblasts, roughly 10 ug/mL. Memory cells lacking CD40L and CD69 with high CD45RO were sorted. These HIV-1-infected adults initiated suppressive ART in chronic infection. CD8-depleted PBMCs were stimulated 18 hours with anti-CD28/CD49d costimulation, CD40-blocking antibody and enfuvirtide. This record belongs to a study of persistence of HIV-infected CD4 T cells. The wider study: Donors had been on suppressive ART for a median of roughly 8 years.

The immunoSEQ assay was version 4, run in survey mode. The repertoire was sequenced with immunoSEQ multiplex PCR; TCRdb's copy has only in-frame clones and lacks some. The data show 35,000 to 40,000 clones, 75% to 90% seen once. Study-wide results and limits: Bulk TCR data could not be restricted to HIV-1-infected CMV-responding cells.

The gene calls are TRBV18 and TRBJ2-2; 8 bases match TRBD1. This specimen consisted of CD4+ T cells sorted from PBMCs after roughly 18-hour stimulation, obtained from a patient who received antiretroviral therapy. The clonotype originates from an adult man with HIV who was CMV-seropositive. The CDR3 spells CASSRTGGFTGELFF. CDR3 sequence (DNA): TGTGCCAGCTCACGTACAGGGGGATTCACCGGGGAGCTGTTTTTT.